Here is one TCR beta chain with its context. Its antigen is currently unknown. The method was immunoSEQ multiplex PCR; TCRdb's version includes in-frame clones alone and lacks a portion of them. The sample lists about 600,000 clones, about 96% seen once, with 0.045% to 0.06% in the top ten. The source of the sample is a study of shared clonotypes between healthy human individuals. Study-wide findings and caveats: The study sampled only blood, and tissue repertoires likely differ. Researchers found naive subsets generally carried larger estimated richness than memory subsets.

The CDR3 totals 16 residues. Germline V lookup: CDR1 MNHEY, CDR2 SMNVEV (reference sequence). Unmatched junction bases numbered 8, after V lost 2 bases and J lost 4 bases. The sequence derives from a woman younger than 45 in good health. Sequencing was done on a sample of naive CD4+ T cells sorted from blood. Described subset: CD45RA+ positively selected. J is TRBJ2-1 and V is TRBV27; 7 bases fit TRBD2. For the CDR3, the DNA is TGTGCCAGCAGTTTAGCCGGGGGGACCCAGTACAATGAGCAGTTCTTC. It codes for CASSLAGGTQYNEQFF.